A selection of T cell receptor beta chains follows, all from one sample in a study of patients and donors after allogeneic stem cell transplantation. TCRdb used MiXCR to reprocess the RT-PCR reads, holding one entry per CDR3 protein. The table records 200,000 to 250,000 distinct CDR3 sequences, over 30% of them present only once. Material: blood, either unsorted or a sorted T cell fraction (not recorded which). All receptors come from a human donor who was either an allogeneic HSCT recipient or a stem cell or donor lymphocyte infusion donor (not recorded which). It is not recorded whose cells these are; they may come from a transplant donor. The CDR3 runs from the conserved cysteine through the conserved F or W. Fields, in order: clone size, V gene, J gene, D gene, CDR3 DNA, CDR3 protein. A D gene is named only where the DNA matches it firmly. The size of a clone is reported for some rows only, either as once, few or many, or as a class for expanded clones.

size: -
V: TRBV7-9
J: TRBJ1-2
D: -
DNA: TGTGCCAGCAGCTTGGGGATCTGGCCCAAAGAGGGCTACACCTTC
CDR3: CASSLGIWPKEGYTF

size: -
V: TRBV28
J: TRBJ2-3
D: -
DNA: TGTGCCAGCAGTTTGGGAGGCACTAGCACAGATACGCAGTATTTT
CDR3: CASSLGGTSTDTQYF

size: -
V: TRBV12-3/TRBV12-4
J: TRBJ1-2
D: -
DNA: TGTGCCAGCACCCTTTTTAGGCGGGGGGGCTACACCTTC
CDR3: CASTLFRRGGYTF

size: -
V: TRBV15
J: TRBJ1-4
D: -
DNA: TGTGCCACCAGCAGAGGGGTTTCAAGGGCGTTTTGGGAAAAACTGTTTTTT
CDR3: CATSRGVSRAFWEKLFF

size: once
V: TRBV10-2
J: TRBJ1-5
D: TRBD1
DNA: TGCGCCAGCAGTGACCCGGGACAGCCTAACCAGCCCCAGCATTTT
CDR3: CASSDPGQPNQPQHF

size: -
V: TRBV12-3/TRBV12-4
J: TRBJ1-5
D: TRBD1
DNA: TGTGCCAGCAGTCTTTGGGACAGGGGTGCGCAGCCCCAGCATTTT
CDR3: CASSLWDRGAQPQHF

size: few
V: TRBV29-1
J: TRBJ1-2
D: TRBD1
DNA: TGCAGCGTTACAGGGGACGCTCGGGGCTACACCTTC
CDR3: CSVTGDARGYTF

size: -
V: TRBV7-2
J: TRBJ2-5
D: TRBD2
DNA: TGTGCCAGCAGCTACGGACTAGCGGGGGGGTTGGAGACCCAGTACTTC
CDR3: CASSYGLAGGLETQYF

size: -
V: TRBV20-1
J: TRBJ1-2
D: -
DNA: TGCAGTGCTACTGACAGAGAGGGCTACACCTTC
CDR3: CSATDREGYTF

size: -
V: TRBV10-2
J: TRBJ2-5
D: -
DNA: TGCGCCAGCAGCCCGGGAGCGGAGACCCAGTACTTC
CDR3: CASSPGAETQYF

size: few
V: TRBV20-1
J: TRBJ1-6
D: TRBD1
DNA: TGCAGTGCTAGAGGTGGACAGGGGGCATCGAGCTCCTATAATTCACCCCTCCACTTT
CDR3: CSARGGQGASSSYNSPLHF

size: -
V: TRBV7-9
J: TRBJ2-7
D: -
DNA: TGTGCCAGCAGCCGGGGGTTTTACGAGCAGTACTTC
CDR3: CASSRGFYEQYF

size: few
V: TRBV29-1
J: TRBJ2-5
D: TRBD1
DNA: TGCAGCGTTCTAAAGGGGACAGCTCAAGAGACCCAGTACTTC
CDR3: CSVLKGTAQETQYF

size: -
V: TRBV5-5
J: TRBJ2-7
D: TRBD2
DNA: TGTGCCAGCAGCCACCGTTTACCGGGACTAGCTACTACCTACGAGCAGTACTTC
CDR3: CASSHRLPGLATTYEQYF

size: -
V: TRBV4-3
J: TRBJ1-2
D: -
DNA: TGCGCCAGCAGTCCGTCACGGGGACATGGCTACACCTTC
CDR3: CASSPSRGHGYTF

size: -
V: TRBV12-3/TRBV12-4
J: TRBJ1-1
D: TRBD1
DNA: TGTGCCAGCAGATCTAAGACAGGGTGGACTGAAGCTTTCTTT
CDR3: CASRSKTGWTEAFF

size: -
V: TRBV5-1
J: TRBJ1-4
D: -
DNA: TGCGCCAGCAGCACATCAGGGTACGAAAAACTGTTTTTT
CDR3: CASSTSGYEKLFF

size: -
V: TRBV6-1
J: TRBJ1-5
D: TRBD1
DNA: TGTGCCAGCAGTGACTTCTACAGGGGTAAGCCCCAGCATTTT
CDR3: CASSDFYRGKPQHF

size: -
V: TRBV25-1
J: TRBJ1-1
D: -
DNA: TGTGCCAGCAGCCTGATGGGGGGAGAAACTGAAGCTTTCTTT
CDR3: CASSLMGGETEAFF

size: -
V: TRBV10-3
J: TRBJ1-6
D: -
DNA: TGTGCCATCAGTGAGGGAAGGGATCTTGGTAATTCACCCCTCCACTTT
CDR3: CAISEGRDLGNSPLHF

size: -
V: TRBV20-1
J: TRBJ1-1
D: -
DNA: TGCAGTGCTAGAGACAGTATGAACACTGAAGCTTTCTTT
CDR3: CSARDSMNTEAFF

size: -
V: TRBV10-3
J: TRBJ1-2
D: -
DNA: TGTGCCATCAGTGGGGGGGTTAACTATGGCTACACCTTC
CDR3: CAISGGVNYGYTF

size: few
V: TRBV10-3
J: TRBJ1-1
D: TRBD1
DNA: TGTGCCATCGCCCCCGACAGGGACACTGAAGCTTTCTTT
CDR3: CAIAPDRDTEAFF

size: -
V: TRBV29-1
J: TRBJ2-7
D: -
DNA: TGCAGCGTTTTGGGGGGCAGGTCCTACGAGCAGTACTTC
CDR3: CSVLGGRSYEQYF

size: few
V: TRBV18
J: TRBJ1-1
D: -
DNA: TGTGCCAGCTCGGCGGGGGAGAACACTGAAGCTTTCTTT
CDR3: CASSAGENTEAFF

size: -
V: TRBV12-3/TRBV12-4
J: TRBJ2-5
D: -
DNA: TGTGCCAGCAGCCCCGTAGTGGCCCTGGGAGAGACCCAGTACTTC
CDR3: CASSPVVALGETQYF

size: -
V: TRBV9
J: TRBJ1-2
D: -
DNA: TGTGCCAGCAGCGTAGAAACGGGTAACTATGGCTACACCTTC
CDR3: CASSVETGNYGYTF

size: -
V: TRBV5-1
J: TRBJ2-3
D: -
DNA: TGCGCCAGCAGCTTGGGACAGATACCTATAGATACGCAGTATTTT
CDR3: CASSLGQIPIDTQYF

size: -
V: TRBV6-6
J: TRBJ1-1
D: -
DNA: TGTGCCAGCAGTTATGTCAGCGGGGACACTGAAGCTTTCTTT
CDR3: CASSYVSGDTEAFF

size: few
V: TRBV7-6
J: TRBJ2-7
D: TRBD2
DNA: TGTGCCAGCAGCTTAGCGGGGCTAGCGGGGGCCTACGAGCAGTACTTC
CDR3: CASSLAGLAGAYEQYF

size: few
V: TRBV20-1
J: TRBJ2-7
D: TRBD2
DNA: TGCAGTGCCACGACTAGCGGGGGGCAATACGAGCAGTACTTC
CDR3: CSATTSGGQYEQYF

size: few
V: TRBV12-3/TRBV12-4
J: TRBJ1-2
D: -
DNA: TGTGCCAGCAGTTCCCCGGGGGTAGAAGGCTACACCTTC
CDR3: CASSSPGVEGYTF

size: -
V: TRBV4-1
J: TRBJ1-1
D: -
DNA: TGCGCCAGCAGCCACCGGGGCGATTTGGGCACTGAAGCTTTCTTT
CDR3: CASSHRGDLGTEAFF

size: few
V: TRBV3-1
J: TRBJ1-4
D: -
DNA: TGTGCCGCCGGCAGGGGAGATGAAAAACTGTTTTTT
CDR3: CAAGRGDEKLFF

size: few
V: TRBV20-1
J: TRBJ1-1
D: -
DNA: TGCAGTGCCGAAGTTAACACTGAAGCTTTCTTT
CDR3: CSAEVNTEAFF

size: -
V: TRBV5-1
J: TRBJ2-5
D: TRBD2
DNA: TGCGCCAGCACCCGGGGGGGCCGGGAGACCCAGTACTTC
CDR3: CASTRGGRETQYF

size: -
V: TRBV7-3
J: TRBJ1-1
D: -
DNA: TGTGCCAGCAGCCTCATACAGGGACTTGAAGCTTTCTTT
CDR3: CASSLIQGLEAFF